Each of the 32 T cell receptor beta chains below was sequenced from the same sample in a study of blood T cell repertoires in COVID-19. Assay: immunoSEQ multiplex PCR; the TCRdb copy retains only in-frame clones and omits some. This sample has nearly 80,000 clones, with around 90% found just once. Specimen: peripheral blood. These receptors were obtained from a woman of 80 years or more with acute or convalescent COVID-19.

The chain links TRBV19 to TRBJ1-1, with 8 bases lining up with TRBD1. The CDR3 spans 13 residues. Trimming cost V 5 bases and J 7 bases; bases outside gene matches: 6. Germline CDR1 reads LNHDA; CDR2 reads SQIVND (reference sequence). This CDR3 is CASSSQGGLEAFF. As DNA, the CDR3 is TGTGCCAGTAGTTCACAGGGGGGACTTGAAGCTTTCTTT.

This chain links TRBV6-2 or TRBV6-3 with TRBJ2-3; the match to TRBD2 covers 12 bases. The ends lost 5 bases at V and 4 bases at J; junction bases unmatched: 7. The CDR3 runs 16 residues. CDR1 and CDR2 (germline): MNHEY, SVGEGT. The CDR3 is CASSATSGGYADTQYF. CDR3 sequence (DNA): TGTGCCAGCAGTGCAACTAGCGGGGGGTACGCAGATACGCAGTATTTT.

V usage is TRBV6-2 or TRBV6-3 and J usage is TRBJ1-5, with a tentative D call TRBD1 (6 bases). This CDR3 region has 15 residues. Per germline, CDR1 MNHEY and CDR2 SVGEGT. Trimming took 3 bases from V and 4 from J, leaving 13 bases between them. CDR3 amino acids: CASSYGVRGNQPQHF. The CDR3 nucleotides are TGTGCCAGCAGTTATGGGGTGAGGGGGAATCAGCCCCAGCATTTT.

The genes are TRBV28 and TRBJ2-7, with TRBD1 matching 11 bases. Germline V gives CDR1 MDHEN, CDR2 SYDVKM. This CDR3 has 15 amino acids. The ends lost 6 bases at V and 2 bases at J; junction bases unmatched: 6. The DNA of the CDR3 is TGTGCCAGCAGCCGAGGGGGACAGGGGGCCTACGAGCAGTACTTC. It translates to CASSRGGQGAYEQYF. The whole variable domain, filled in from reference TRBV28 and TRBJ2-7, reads DVKVTQSSRYLVKRTGEKVFLECVQDMDHENMFWYRQDPGLGLRLIYFSYDVKMKEKGDIPEGYSVSREKKERFSLILESASTNQTSMYLCASSRGGQGAYEQYFGPGTRLTVT.

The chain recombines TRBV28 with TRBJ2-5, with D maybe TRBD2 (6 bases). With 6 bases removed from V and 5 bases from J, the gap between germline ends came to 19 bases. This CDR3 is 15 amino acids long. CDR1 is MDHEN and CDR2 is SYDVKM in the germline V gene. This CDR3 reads CASRPSSAGGETQYF. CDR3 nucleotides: TGTGCCAGCAGACCTTCTAGCGCAGGTGGGGAGACCCAGTACTTC.

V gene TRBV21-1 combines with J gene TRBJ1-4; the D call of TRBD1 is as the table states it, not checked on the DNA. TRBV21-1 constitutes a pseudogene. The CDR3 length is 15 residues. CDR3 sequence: CASSTYRGFNEKLFF. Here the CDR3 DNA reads TGTGCCAGCAGCACCTACAGGGGATTTAATGAAAAACTGTTTTTT.

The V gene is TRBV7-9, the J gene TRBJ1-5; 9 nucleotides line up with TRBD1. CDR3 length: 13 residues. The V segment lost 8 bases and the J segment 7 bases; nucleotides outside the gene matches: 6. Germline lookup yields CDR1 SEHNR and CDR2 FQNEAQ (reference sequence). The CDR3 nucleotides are TGTGCCAGCTCCGGGACAGGGCAGCAGCCCCAGCATTTT. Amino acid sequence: CASSGTGQQPQHF. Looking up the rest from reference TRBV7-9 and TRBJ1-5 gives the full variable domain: DTGVSQNPRHKITKRGQNVTFRCDPISEHNRLYWYRQTLGQGPEFLTYFQNEAQLEKSRLLSDRFSAERPKGSFSTLEIQRTEQGDSAMYLCASSGTGQQPQHFGDGTRLSIL.

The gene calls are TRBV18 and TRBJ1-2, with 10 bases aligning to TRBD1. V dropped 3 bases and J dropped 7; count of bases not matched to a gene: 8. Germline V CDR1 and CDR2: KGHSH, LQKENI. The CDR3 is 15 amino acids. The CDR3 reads CASSPPDRGTGGYTF. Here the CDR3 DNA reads TGTGCCAGCTCACCCCCGGACAGGGGGACGGGTGGCTACACCTTC. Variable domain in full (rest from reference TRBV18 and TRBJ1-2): NAGVMQNPRHLVRRRGQEARLRCSPMKGHSHVYWYRQLPEEGLKFMVYLQKENIIDESGMPKERFSAEFPKEGPSILRIQQVVRGDSAAYFCASSPPDRGTGGYTFGSGTRLTVV.

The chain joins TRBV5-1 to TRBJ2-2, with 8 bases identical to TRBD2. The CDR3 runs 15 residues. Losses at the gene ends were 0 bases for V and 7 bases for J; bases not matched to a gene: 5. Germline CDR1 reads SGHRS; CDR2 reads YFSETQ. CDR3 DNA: TGCGCCAGCAGCTTGGGAGCGGGAGTTGTCGGGGAGCTGTTTTTT. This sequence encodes CASSLGAGVVGELFF.

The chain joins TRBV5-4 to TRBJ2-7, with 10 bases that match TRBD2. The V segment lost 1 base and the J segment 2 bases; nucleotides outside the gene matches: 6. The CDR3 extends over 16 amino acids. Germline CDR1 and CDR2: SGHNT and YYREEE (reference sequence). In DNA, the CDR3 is TGTGCCAGCAGCTTGTCACGCAGCGGGGGGGCCTACGAGCAGTACTTC. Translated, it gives CASSLSRSGGAYEQYF.

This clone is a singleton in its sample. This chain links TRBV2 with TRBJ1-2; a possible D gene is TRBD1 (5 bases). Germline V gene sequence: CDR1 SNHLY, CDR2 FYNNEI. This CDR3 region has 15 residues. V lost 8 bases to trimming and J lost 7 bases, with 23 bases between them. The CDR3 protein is CASRGDSWGESGYTF. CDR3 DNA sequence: TGTGCCAGCCGGGGGGACTCGTGGGGCGAGAGTGGCTACACCTTC.

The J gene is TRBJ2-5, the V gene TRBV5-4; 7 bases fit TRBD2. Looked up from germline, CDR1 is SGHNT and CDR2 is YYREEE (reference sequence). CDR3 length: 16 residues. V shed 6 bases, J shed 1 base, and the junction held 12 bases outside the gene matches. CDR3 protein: CASTNPSPSGQETQYF. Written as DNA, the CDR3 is TGTGCCAGCACCAATCCCTCCCCTAGCGGCCAAGAGACCCAGTACTTC.

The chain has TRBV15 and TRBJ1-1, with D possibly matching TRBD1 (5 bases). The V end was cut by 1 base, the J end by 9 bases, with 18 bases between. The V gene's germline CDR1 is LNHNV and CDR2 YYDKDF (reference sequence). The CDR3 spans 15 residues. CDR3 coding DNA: TGTGCCACCAGCAGAGGGGGTCCCAGGGTAAGGCAAGCTTTCTTT. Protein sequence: CATSRGGPRVRQAFF.

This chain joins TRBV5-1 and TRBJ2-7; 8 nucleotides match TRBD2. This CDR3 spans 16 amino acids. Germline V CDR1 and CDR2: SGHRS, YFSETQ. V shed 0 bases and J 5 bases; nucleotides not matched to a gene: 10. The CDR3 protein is CASSLEGSGSFNEQYF. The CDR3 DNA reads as TGCGCCAGCAGCTTGGAGGGGAGCGGGAGTTTTAACGAGCAGTACTTC.

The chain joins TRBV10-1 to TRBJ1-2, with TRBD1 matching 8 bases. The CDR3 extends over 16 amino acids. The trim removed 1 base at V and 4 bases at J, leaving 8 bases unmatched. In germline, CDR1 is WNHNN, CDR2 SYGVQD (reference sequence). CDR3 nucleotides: TGCGCCAGCAGTGAGTTCGAGGACAGGGAGTCCTATGGCTACACCTTC. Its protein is CASSEFEDRESYGYTF.

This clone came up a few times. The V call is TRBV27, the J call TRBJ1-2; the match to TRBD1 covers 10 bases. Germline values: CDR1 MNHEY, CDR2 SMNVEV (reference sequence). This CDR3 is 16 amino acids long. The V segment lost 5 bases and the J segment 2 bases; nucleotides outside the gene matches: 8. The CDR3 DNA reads TGTGCCAGCAGTGGTGCTAGGGGACAGGGGAACTATGGCTACACCTTC. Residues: CASSGARGQGNYGYTF.

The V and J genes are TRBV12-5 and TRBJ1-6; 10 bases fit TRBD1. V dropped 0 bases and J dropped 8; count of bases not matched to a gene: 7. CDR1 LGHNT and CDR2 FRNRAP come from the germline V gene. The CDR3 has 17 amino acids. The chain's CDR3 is CASGLVRGQGQDSPLHF. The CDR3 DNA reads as TGTGCTAGTGGTTTGGTACGGGGACAGGGGCAAGATTCACCCCTCCACTTT.

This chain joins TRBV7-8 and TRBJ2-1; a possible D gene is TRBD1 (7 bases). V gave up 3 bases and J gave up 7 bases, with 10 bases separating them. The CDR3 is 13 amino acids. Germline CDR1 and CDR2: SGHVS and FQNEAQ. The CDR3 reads CASSLTGRNEQFF. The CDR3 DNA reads TGTGCCAGCAGCTTGACAGGGAGGAATGAGCAGTTCTTC.

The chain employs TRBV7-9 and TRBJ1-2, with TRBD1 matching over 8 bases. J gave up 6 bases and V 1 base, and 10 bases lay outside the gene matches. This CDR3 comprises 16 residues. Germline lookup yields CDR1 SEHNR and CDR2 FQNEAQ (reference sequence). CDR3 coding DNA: TGTGCCAGCAGCTTAGTTTCAGGGGGCGGTAGAGATGGCTACACCTTC. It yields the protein CASSLVSGGGRDGYTF.

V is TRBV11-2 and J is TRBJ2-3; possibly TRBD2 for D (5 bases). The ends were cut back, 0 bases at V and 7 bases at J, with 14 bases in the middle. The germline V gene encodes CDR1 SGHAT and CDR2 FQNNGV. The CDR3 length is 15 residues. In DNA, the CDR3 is TGTGCCAGCAGCTTAGATCGGGCAACCGGGAATACGCAGTATTTT. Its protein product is CASSLDRATGNTQYF.

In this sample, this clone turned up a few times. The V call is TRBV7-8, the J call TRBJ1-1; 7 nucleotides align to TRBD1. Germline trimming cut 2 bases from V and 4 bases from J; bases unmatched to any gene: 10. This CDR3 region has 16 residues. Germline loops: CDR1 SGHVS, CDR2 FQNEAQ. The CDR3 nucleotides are TGTGCCAGCAGCTTACGGGACAGAGGAGGTAGCACTGAAGCTTTCTTT. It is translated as CASSLRDRGGSTEAFF.

The CDR3 is CASSPTGANYGYTF. DNA of the CDR3: TGTGCCAGCAGCCCGACAGGAGCTAACTATGGCTACACCTTC. The V and J genes are TRBV3-1 (or the pseudogene TRBV3-2) and TRBJ1-2, with D perhaps matching TRBD1 (6 bases). This CDR3 spans 14 amino acids. Trimming took off 4 bases at V and 0 bases at J, with 9 bases between the two ends. Germline CDR1 LGHDT, CDR2 YNNKEL (reference sequence).

CDR3 protein: CASSQLTGANGELFF. DNA of the CDR3: TGCGCCAGCAGCCAACTGACAGGGGCTAACGGGGAGCTGTTTTTT. This chain uses TRBV4-3 with TRBJ2-2, with TRBD1 identical over 8 bases. The germline V gene has CDR1 LGHNA and CDR2 YSLEER. V lost 2 bases and J lost 7; bases outside the gene matches: 6. This CDR3 is 15 amino acids long.

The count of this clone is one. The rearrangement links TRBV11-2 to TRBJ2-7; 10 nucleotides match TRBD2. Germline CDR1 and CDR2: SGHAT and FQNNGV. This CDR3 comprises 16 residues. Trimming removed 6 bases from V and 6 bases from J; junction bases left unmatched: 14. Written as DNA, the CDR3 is TGTGCCAGCAGAGCACTAGCGGGAATGGTATCGGGCGAGCAGTACTTC. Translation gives CASRALAGMVSGEQYF.

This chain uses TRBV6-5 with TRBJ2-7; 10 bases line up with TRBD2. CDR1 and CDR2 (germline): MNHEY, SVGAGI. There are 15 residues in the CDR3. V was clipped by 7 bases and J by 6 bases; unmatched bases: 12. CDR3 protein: CASIRAGGILSEQYF. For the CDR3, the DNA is TGTGCCAGCATAAGAGCGGGAGGGATTTTAAGCGAGCAGTACTTC.

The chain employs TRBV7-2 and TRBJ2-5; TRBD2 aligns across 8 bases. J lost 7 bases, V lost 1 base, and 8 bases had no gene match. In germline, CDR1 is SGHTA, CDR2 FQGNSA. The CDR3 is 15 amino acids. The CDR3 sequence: CASSLDAGGRGTQYF. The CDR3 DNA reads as TGTGCCAGCAGCTTAGATGCGGGGGGCAGAGGGACCCAGTACTTC.

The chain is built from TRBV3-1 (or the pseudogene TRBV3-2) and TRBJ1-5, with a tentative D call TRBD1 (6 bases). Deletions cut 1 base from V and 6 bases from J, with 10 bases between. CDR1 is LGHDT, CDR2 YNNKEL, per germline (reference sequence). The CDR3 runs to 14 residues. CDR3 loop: CASSQAGAGQPQHF. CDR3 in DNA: TGTGCCAGCAGCCAAGCAGGGGCCGGTCAGCCCCAGCATTTT.

The CDR3 DNA follows: TGTGCCAGCAGCCTTATAACAGGGGCCATGAACACTGAAGCTTTCTTT. Its protein product is CASSLITGAMNTEAFF. The chain links TRBV14 to TRBJ1-1; 7 nucleotides align to TRBD1. The J segment lost 0 bases and the V segment lost 4 bases, leaving 8 bases of the junction unmatched. Germline loops: CDR1 SGHDN, CDR2 FVKESK. This CDR3 is 16 amino acids long.

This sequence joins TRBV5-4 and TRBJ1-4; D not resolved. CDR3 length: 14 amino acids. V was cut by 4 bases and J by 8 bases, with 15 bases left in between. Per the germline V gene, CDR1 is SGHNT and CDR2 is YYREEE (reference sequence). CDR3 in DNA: TGTGCCAGCAGCGACGGCGGGGTTTGGGAAAAACTGTTTTTT. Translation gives CASSDGGVWEKLFF.

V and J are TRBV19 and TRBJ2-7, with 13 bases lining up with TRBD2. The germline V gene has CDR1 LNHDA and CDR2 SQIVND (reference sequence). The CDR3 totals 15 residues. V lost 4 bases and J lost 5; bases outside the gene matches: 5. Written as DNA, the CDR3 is TGTGCCAGTAGTAGACTAGCGGGAGGTAAACACGAGCAGTACTTC. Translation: CASSRLAGGKHEQYF.

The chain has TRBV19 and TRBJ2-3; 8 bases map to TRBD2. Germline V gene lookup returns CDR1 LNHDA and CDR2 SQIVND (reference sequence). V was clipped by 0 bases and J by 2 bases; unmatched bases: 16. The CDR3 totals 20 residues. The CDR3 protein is CASSIESPYPERGYTDTQYF. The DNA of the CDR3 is TGTGCCAGTAGTATAGAGTCCCCCTACCCAGAGCGGGGGTACACAGATACGCAGTATTTT.

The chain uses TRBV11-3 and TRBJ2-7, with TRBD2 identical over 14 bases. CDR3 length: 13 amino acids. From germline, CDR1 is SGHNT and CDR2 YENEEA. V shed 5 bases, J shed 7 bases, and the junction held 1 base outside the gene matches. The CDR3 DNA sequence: TGTGCCAGCAGCCGACTAGCGGGAGGGGAGCAGTACTTC. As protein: CASSRLAGGEQYF.